This entry is about one T cell receptor beta chain. TCRdb's copy holds only in-frame clones and misses some; the assay was immunoSEQ multiplex PCR. The table shows about 280,000 clones, with nearly 90% occurring only once. These data are taken from a study of blood T cell repertoires in COVID-19. Specimen: peripheral blood. The receptor was derived from a man younger than 35 with active or convalescent COVID-19.

CDR3 coding DNA: TGTGCCAGCAGCCGGACGACAGGGGGCGAGCAGTACTTC. Translating gives CASSRTTGGEQYF. This chain joins TRBV14 and TRBJ2-7; 9 bases are shared with TRBD1. The germline CDR1 and CDR2 sequences are SGHDN and FVKESK. The CDR3 totals 13 residues. J was trimmed by 6 bases and V by 4 bases; bases with no gene match: 4.